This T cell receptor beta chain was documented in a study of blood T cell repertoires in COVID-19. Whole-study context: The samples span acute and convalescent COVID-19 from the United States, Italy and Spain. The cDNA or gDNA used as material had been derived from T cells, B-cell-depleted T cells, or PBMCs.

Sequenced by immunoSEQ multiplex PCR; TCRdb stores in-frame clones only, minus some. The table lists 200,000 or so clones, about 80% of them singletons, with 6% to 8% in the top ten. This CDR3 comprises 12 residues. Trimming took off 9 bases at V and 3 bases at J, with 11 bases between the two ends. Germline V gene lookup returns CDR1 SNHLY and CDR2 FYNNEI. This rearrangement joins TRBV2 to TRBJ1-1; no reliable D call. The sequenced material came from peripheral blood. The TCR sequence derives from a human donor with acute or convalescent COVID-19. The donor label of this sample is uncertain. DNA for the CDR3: TGTGCCAGTCATGAGCTAGACACTGAAGCTTTCTTT. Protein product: CASHELDTEAFF.